This TCR beta chain was captured by sequencing in a study of a mutant IDH1 vaccine in newly diagnosed glioma. Background on the study: The sex distribution of treated patients was 62.5% male and roughly 40% female, with a mean age of around 40 years. Patients' prior therapy spanned radiotherapy, temozolomide, or both; most underwent both. Study-wide points: Alterations occurring in top peripheral T cell clonotypes seemed unrelated to pseudoprogression.

A note on this clone: As yet, its antigen is unknown.

Time point indicated: baseline, week 1 (first vaccination visit). Treatment meaning: pre-vaccination baseline after standard-of-care therapy. Only in-frame clones appear in the TCRdb table, and some are missing; sequencing was by immunoSEQ multiplex PCR. The data hold about 33,000 clones, with around 85% observed a single time. This CDR3 region has 16 residues. With V trimmed by 4 bases and J by 2 bases, 8 bases remained unmatched. The germline CDR1 and CDR2 sequences are LGHNA and YNFKEQ. The rearrangement joins TRBV4-2 to TRBJ2-1; 7 nucleotides match TRBD2. The source is a woman aged 40 to 50 with glioma. The sequenced sample was PBMCs, obtained from a glioma patient treated with radiotherapy, temozolomide or both. The CDR3 loop reads CASSLGASGTYNEQFF. As DNA, the CDR3 is TGTGCCAGCAGCCTCGGAGCCAGCGGGACCTACAATGAGCAGTTCTTC.